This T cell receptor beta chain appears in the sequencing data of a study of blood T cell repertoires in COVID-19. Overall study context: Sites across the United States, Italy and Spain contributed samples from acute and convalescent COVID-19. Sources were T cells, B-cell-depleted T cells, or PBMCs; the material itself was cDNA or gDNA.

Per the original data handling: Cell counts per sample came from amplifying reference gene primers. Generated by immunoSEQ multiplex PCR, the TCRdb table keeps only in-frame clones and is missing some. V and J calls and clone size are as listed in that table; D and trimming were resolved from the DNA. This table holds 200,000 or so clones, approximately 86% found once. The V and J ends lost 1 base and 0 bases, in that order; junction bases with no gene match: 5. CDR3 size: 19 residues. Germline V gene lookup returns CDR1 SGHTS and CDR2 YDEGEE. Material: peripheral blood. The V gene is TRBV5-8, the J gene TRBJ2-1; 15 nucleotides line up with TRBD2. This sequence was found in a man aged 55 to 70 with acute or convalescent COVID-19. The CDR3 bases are TGTGCCAGCAGCTTGCTGGGACTAGCGGGGGGAAGCTCCTACAATGAGCAGTTCTTC. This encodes CASSLLGLAGGSSYNEQFF.